The 4 T cell receptor beta chains below come from one sample, sequenced in a study of identical twins. TCRdb fed the 5' RACE reads into MiXCR, producing one record per CDR3 protein. In the table there are 1.5 million to 2 million distinct CDR3 sequences, around a third of which are singletons. The source material was cord blood. These receptors were taken from a newborn girl in good health.

This clonotype was counted at least ten times. The V and J genes are TRBV4-1 and TRBJ2-4; D is perhaps TRBD1 (5 bases). V dropped 1 base and J dropped 0 bases, with 7 bases sitting between them. The germline V gene has CDR1 MGHRA and CDR2 YSYEKL. The CDR3 is made up of 15 amino acids. The CDR3 region has the DNA TGCGCCAGCAGCCAAGGGGGCGTAGCCAAAAACATTCAGTACTTC. Its translation is CASSQGGVAKNIQYF.

The chain links TRBV28 to TRBJ2-5, with D perhaps assigned TRBD1 or TRBD2 (6 bases each). V dropped 4 bases and J dropped 11 bases, with 23 bases sitting between them. This CDR3 has 15 residues. CDR1 is MDHEN, CDR2 SYDVKM, per germline. CDR3 amino acids: CASSSPGAPGRVQYF. DNA for the CDR3: TGTGCCAGCAGTTCCCCGGGGGCCCCAGGGCGAGTGCAGTACTTC.

This clonotype has more than one count but fewer than ten. The chain links TRBV7-2 to TRBJ1-5, with D possibly TRBD1 on 5 matching bases. V gave up 0 bases and J gave up 3 bases, with 9 bases separating them. The CDR3 totals 15 residues. Germline CDR1 reads SGHTA; CDR2 reads FQGNSA. The CDR3 is CASSLAGVTNQPQHF. CDR3 coding DNA: TGTGCCAGCAGCTTAGCGGGGGTAACCAATCAGCCCCAGCATTTT.

Only a few counts were recorded for this clonotype. J is TRBJ2-1 and V is TRBV2, with 9 nucleotides matching TRBD1. The J call is uncertain, as TRBJ2-7 better fits the DNA end. This CDR3 contains 14 residues. Per the germline V gene, CDR1 is SNHLY and CDR2 is FYNNEI. This CDR3 is CASRQGAFDNEQYF. As DNA, the CDR3 is TGTGCCAGCAGACAGGGGGCGTTCGACAATGAGCAGTACTTC.